The 9 T cell receptor beta chains presented below share a single source sample, sequenced in a study of blood T cell repertoires in COVID-19 (dated by TCRdb to the early 2020s). Receptor libraries were prepared by the immunoSEQ multiplex PCR assay. TCRdb stores this immuneACCESS table with in-frame sequences only. Part of the clones is absent; in the studies checked, under half of the shortfall reflects unresolved V genes, and no reason is known for the rest. The sample includes about 75,000 clones, with around 84% observed a single time. The biggest ten clones account for approximately 20% of the sample. The material sequenced was peripheral blood. The source is a woman aged 50 to 60 with acute or convalescent COVID-19.

This chain links TRBV6-6 with TRBJ2-1, with D perhaps matching TRBD1 (5 bases). Trimming cost V 4 bases and J 8 bases, with 18 bases left between them. The CDR3 extends over 15 amino acids. Germline-derived CDR1 and CDR2 are MNHNY and SVGAGI (reference sequence). CDR3 nucleotides: TGTGCCAGCAGTTCCCGACAGAGTGGTGTGGATGAGCAGTTCTTC. This gives the protein CASSSRQSGVDEQFF.

The rearrangement links TRBV7-2 to TRBJ2-3; D uncertain. V lost 7 bases and J lost 2, with 10 bases in between. CDR1 SGHTA and CDR2 FQGNSA come from the germline V gene. The CDR3 consists of 13 residues. CDR3 residues: CASTFPFTDTQYF. Written as DNA, the CDR3 is TGTGCCAGCACCTTCCCCTTCACAGATACGCAGTATTTT. Full variable domain (remainder filled in from reference TRBV7-2 and TRBJ2-3): GAGVSQSPSNKVTEKGKDVELRCDPISGHTALYWYRQSLGQGLEFLIYFQGNSAPDKSGLPSDRFSAERTGGSVSTLTIQRTQQEDSAVYLCASTFPFTDTQYFGPGTRLTVL.

This chain's CDR3 is CASSQAVFQETQYF. The CDR3 nucleotides are TGCGCCAGCAGCCAAGCCGTTTTTCAAGAGACCCAGTACTTC. The chain uses TRBV4-3 and TRBJ2-5, with D unresolved. The CDR3 spans 14 residues. Germline CDR1 reads LGHNA; CDR2 reads YSLEER. Deletions cut 1 base from V and 2 bases from J, with 8 bases between.

V is TRBV15 and J is TRBJ2-5; 9 bases are a match to TRBD2. The CDR3 is 15 residues long. The germline CDR1 and CDR2 sequences are LNHNV and YYDKDF (reference sequence). V lost 0 bases to trimming and J lost 2 bases; unmatched junction nucleotides: 1. In DNA form, the CDR3 reads TGTGCCACCAGCAGAGAGGCGGGAGGGCAAGAGACCCAGTACTTC. Translating gives CATSREAGGQETQYF.

The chain couples TRBV29-1 to TRBJ2-5; possibly TRBD1 for D (6 bases). The CDR3 extends over 13 amino acids. V was shortened by 6 bases and J by 7 bases, with 18 bases between the two germline ends. Germline assignment: CDR1 SQVTM and CDR2 ANQGSEA. Here the CDR3 reads CSVTDSQGGTQYF. The DNA of the CDR3 is TGCAGCGTCACCGACAGTCAAGGGGGGACCCAGTACTTC.

This clone was seen more than once but under ten times. V usage is TRBV7-6 and J usage is TRBJ2-7; a weak D match, TRBD1 (6 bases). The CDR3 spans 15 residues. V dropped 1 base and J dropped 0 bases, with 10 bases sitting between them. CDR1 SGHVS and CDR2 FNYEAQ come from the germline V gene. The CDR3 DNA reads TGTGCCAGCAGCTTAGGGACAGTCGCCTCCTACGAGCAGTACTTC. This codes for CASSLGTVASYEQYF. Filled out from reference TRBV7-6 and TRBJ2-7, the complete variable domain reads GAGVSQSPRYKVTKRGQDVALRCDPISGHVSLYWYRQALGQGPEFLTYFNYEAQQDKSGLPNDRFSAERPEGSISTLTIQRTEQRDSAMYRCASSLGTVASYEQYFGPGTRLTVT.

The V gene is TRBV7-3, the J gene TRBJ2-5; D is ambiguous. Germline CDR1 reads SGHTA; CDR2 reads FQGTGA. The germline V and J ends were trimmed by 5 bases and 1 base, with 8 bases remaining between them. The CDR3 spans 13 residues. The chain's CDR3 is CASSPGAQETQYF. The CDR3 nucleotides read TGTGCCAGCAGCCCAGGTGCCCAAGAGACCCAGTACTTC.

This chain joins TRBV7-3 and TRBJ1-1, with D perhaps matching TRBD1 (5 bases). Trimming removed 2 bases from V and 4 bases from J, with 8 bases in between. The germline gives CDR1 SGHTA, CDR2 FQGTGA. The CDR3 length is 13 residues. DNA for the CDR3: TGTGCCAGCAGCTTACGAAGGGGCACTGAAGCTTTCTTT. Translating it yields CASSLRRGTEAFF.

J is TRBJ2-1 and V is TRBV7-9; 7 bases are shared with TRBD2. The J segment lost 5 bases and the V segment lost 4 bases, leaving 11 bases of the junction unmatched. The CDR3 is 16 residues long. Germline V lookup: CDR1 SEHNR, CDR2 FQNEAQ (reference sequence). CDR3 loop: CASSSGERDVDNEQFF. Here the CDR3 DNA reads TGTGCCAGCAGCTCCGGGGAGCGGGACGTTGACAATGAGCAGTTCTTC.